This T cell receptor (beta chain) was sequenced in a study of CXCR3-negative and CXCR3-positive naive CD8 T cells. A word on this clonotype: Its target is unknown.

It was by 5' RACE with UMI labels that the TRB cDNA libraries were prepared. TCRdb re-called the 5' RACE reads and gives one entry per CDR3 protein, without DNA. The sample spans tens of thousands of distinct CDR3 sequences; the ten largest clones claim about 0.62%. Germline V lookup: CDR1 SGHVS, CDR2 FNYEAQ. CDR3 length: 15 amino acids. Study results and limitations: Surface CD5 was comparable between naive subsets; TCR strength was inferred from TRB CDR3 properties. CXCR3-positive naive cells carried more hydrophobic TRB CDR3s than CXCR3-negative naive cells did.

The J gene is TRBJ2-7, the V gene TRBV7-6; TCRdb selects TRBD1, and the lack of DNA leaves this call unchecked. This TCR was recovered from a human donor in good health. Some clones in this sample may be carry-over from other donors' samples. The sample consisted of naive CXCR3+ CD8+ T cells from blood. Described subset: CD45RO-CCR7+CD27+CD95- naive CD8+ T cells expressing CXCR3 (TNR3+). The CDR3 reads CASSLAPGPGYEQYF.